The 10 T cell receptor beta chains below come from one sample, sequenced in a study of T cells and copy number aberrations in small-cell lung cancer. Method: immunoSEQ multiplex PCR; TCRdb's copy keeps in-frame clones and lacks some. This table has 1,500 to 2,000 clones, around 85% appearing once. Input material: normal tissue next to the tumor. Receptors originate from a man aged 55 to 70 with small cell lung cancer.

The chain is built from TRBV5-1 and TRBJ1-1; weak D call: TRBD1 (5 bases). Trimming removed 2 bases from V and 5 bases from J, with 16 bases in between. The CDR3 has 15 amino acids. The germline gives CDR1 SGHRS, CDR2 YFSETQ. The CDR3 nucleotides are TGCGCCAGCAGCTTCTCCGGGGTAGGGGATACTGAAGCTTTCTTT. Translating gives CASSFSGVGDTEAFF.

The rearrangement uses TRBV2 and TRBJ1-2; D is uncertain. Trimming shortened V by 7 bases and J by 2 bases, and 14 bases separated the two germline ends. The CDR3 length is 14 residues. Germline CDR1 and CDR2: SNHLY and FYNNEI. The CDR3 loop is CASKDGWVNYGYTF. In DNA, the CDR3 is TGTGCCAGCAAAGACGGTTGGGTAAACTATGGCTACACCTTC.

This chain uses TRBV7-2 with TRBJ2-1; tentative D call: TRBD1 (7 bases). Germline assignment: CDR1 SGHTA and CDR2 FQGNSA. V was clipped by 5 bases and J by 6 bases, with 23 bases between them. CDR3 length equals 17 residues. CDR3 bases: TGTGCCAGCAGCCATAGGGGGCAGCGGGTAGGGGGCAATGAGCAGTTCTTC. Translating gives CASSHRGQRVGGNEQFF. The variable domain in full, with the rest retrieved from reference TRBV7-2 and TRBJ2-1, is GAGVSQSPSNKVTEKGKDVELRCDPISGHTALYWYRQSLGQGLEFLIYFQGNSAPDKSGLPSDRFSAERTGGSVSTLTIQRTQQEDSAVYLCASSHRGQRVGGNEQFFGPGTRLTVL.

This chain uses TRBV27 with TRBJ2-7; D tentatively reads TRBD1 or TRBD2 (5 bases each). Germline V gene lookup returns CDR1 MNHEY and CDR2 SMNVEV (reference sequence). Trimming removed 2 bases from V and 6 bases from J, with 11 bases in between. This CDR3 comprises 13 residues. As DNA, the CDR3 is TGTGCCAGCAGTTTAAGAGGGGTGCGCGAGCAGTACTTC. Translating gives CASSLRGVREQYF.

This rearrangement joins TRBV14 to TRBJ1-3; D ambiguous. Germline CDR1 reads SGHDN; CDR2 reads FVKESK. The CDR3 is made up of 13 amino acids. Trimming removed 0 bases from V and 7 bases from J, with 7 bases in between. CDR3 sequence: CASSQDRRNTIYF. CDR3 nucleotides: TGTGCCAGCAGCCAAGACAGACGGAACACCATATATTTT.

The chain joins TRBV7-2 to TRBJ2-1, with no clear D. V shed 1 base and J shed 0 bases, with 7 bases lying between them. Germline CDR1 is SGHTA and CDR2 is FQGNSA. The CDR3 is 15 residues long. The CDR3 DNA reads TGTGCCAGCAGCTTAGACTGGAGCTCCTACAATGAGCAGTTCTTC. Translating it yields CASSLDWSSYNEQFF.

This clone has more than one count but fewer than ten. The CDR3 protein is CASSPRDSYNEQFF. The CDR3 coding sequence is TGTGCCAGCTCACCCCGGGATTCCTACAATGAGCAGTTCTTC. The V and J genes are TRBV18 and TRBJ2-1; maybe TRBD2 (5 bases). Trimming removed 3 bases at V and 1 base at J, with 7 bases between. This CDR3 has 14 amino acids. Germline loops: CDR1 KGHSH, CDR2 LQKENI.

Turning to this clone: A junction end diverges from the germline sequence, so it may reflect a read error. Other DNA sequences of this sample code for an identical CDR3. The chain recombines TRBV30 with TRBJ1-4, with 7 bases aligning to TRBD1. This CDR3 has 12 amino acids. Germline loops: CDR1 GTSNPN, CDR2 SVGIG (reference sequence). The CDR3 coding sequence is TGTGCTTGGAGTGTCCCAGGGGGAAAACTGTTTTTT. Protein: CAWSVPGGKLFF.

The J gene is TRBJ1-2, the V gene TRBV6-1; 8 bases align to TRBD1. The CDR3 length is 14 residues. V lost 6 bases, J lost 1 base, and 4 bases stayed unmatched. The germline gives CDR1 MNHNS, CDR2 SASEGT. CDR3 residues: CASRGQAINYGYTF. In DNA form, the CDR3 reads TGTGCCAGCAGGGGACAGGCAATTAACTATGGCTACACCTTC.

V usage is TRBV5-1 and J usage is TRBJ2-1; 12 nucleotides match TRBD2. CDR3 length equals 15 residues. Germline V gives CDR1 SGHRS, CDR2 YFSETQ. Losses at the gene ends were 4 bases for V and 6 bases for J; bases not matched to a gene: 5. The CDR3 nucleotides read TGCGCCAGCAGCCAGGGACTAGCGGGCATCAATGAGCAGTTCTTC. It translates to CASSQGLAGINEQFF.